This paragraph reports one T cell receptor beta chain. This sample is drawn from a study of blood T cell repertoires in COVID-19. Study in general: Donors in the United States, Italy and Spain gave samples during acute or convalescent COVID-19. T cells, B-cell-depleted T cells, or PBMCs provided the cDNA or gDNA that served as material.

In the source study's methods: Cell counts per sample came from amplifying reference gene primers. Some clones are missing from TCRdb's copy, which holds only in-frame ones; the method was immunoSEQ multiplex PCR. V, J and clone size derive from that table, while D and trimming were established from the DNA sequence. The sample has 35,000 or so clones, roughly 80% seen once; the top ten hold approximately 30%. The CDR3 consists of 13 residues. Trimming shortened V by 8 bases and J by 0 bases, and 10 bases separated the two germline ends. Germline V lookup: CDR1 SEHNR, CDR2 FQNEAQ (reference sequence).

This clonotype originated in an elderly man with active or convalescent COVID-19. Material: peripheral blood. The chain links TRBV7-9 to TRBJ1-1; unclear D gene. As DNA, the CDR3 is TGTGCCAGCCATACAGCCCTGAACACTGAAGCTTTCTTT. Translation gives CASHTALNTEAFF.